These T cell receptor beta chains were read from a single sample in a study of cytomegalovirus exposure and HLA in healthy donors. Only in-frame clones appear in the TCRdb table, and some are missing; sequencing was by immunoSEQ multiplex PCR. The sample contains 100,000 to 150,000 clones, roughly 85% of which appear only once. The sample was PBMCs. These receptors all stem from a man aged 35 to 55 in good health and CMV-seronegative. CDR3s leave out the opening cysteine and the closing phenylalanine or tryptophan.

TRBV19,ASTPRGNQPQH
TRBV11-3,ASSQSTGGEQY
TRBV5-4,ASSPPGTSGGIYEQY
TRBV4-3,ASSQTLASGNTGELF
TRBV10-3,AIRSDRAEEKLF
TRBV9,ASSVGGGAADTQY
TRBV29-1,SVSQGGEKLF
TRBV9,ASSTGGDAAYEQY
TRBV9,ASSAEELAGAVGRNTGELF
TRBV7-9,ASSWDRGSEQY
TRBV5-1,ASSPGGGGQYNEQF
TRBV15,ATSRVGNEQF
TRBV9,ASSVAGSGANVLT
TRBV7-9,ASSAGDRSPYEQY
TRBV25-1,ASSEPTGNYGYT
TRBV27,ASSPDRENTGELF
TRBV11-3,ASNLLAGVVGELF
TRBV7-3,ASSLGGSGNEQF
TRBV4-3,ASSQERLAGVNTGELF
TRBV7-9,ASSFPQGVATEAF
TRBV29-1,SVAETYEQY
TRBV7-9,ASTPGQSYNEQF
TRBV27,ASSFSHRAQNTEAF
TRBV28,ASSLLAPVDYGYT
TRBV11-2,ASSPLGNEQF
TRBV7-9,SSSRGQGGTYEQY
TRBV7-9,ASSLVGLAEYNEQF
TRBV6-6,ASSSGGYTPHNEQF
TRBV7-2,ASSLVGTRDTQY
TRBV29-1,SVEDRGESWDGYT
TRBV5-1,ASSRGTGPYNEQF
TRBV6-1,ASSAGTGNEKLF
TRBV7-2,ASSLRGGGNTGELF
TRBV5-6,ASSQMDRAQETQY
TRBV5-6,ASSLEQGDYNEQF
TRBV7-2,ASSLPGHYTEAF
TRBV4-1,ASSQLQDRGEKLF
TRBV28,ASSLKRRGAKTQY
TRBV7-2,ASSQRLAGDTGELF
TRBV7-3,ASRGSGGAGGEQF
TRBV7-2,ASSPWGGREAF
TRBV5-1,ASTSLGQENQPQH